What follows are 20 T cell receptor beta chains derived from one specimen sequenced in a study of STAT3 mutations in large granular lymphocyte leukemia. The repertoire was sequenced with immunoSEQ multiplex PCR; TCRdb's copy has only in-frame clones and lacks some. Of more than 25,000 clones listed, about 74% are singletons. Their specific antigens are unknown. Study-level results: Every T-cell large granular lymphocyte leukemia patient had at least one immunodominant TCR beta clonotype.

The sequencing sample was made of peripheral blood mononuclear cells. These receptors came from a woman aged 45-59 years with T-cell large granular lymphocyte leukemia. Some clones in this sample may be carry-over from other donors' samples.

This chain uses TRBV5-1 with TRBJ1-2; no firm D call. The CDR3 length is 14 residues. Per germline, CDR1 SGHRS and CDR2 YFSETQ. V lost 3 bases, J lost 0 bases, and 9 bases lay in between. CDR3 sequence: CASSSSHSNYGYTF. DNA of the CDR3: TGCGCCAGCAGCTCCAGTCACTCTAACTATGGCTACACCTTC.

V and J are TRBV5-1 and TRBJ2-3, with 7 bases fitting TRBD2. CDR3 length: 14 amino acids. V shed 10 bases, J shed 2 bases, and the junction held 10 bases outside the gene matches. CDR1 and CDR2 from the germline V gene are SGHRS and YFSETQ. CDR3 DNA: TGCGCCTCCGAGGGCGGGAGAATCACAGATACGCAGTATTTT. Amino acid sequence: CASEGGRITDTQYF. Looking up the rest from reference TRBV5-1 and TRBJ2-3 gives the full variable domain: KAGVTQTPRYLIKTRGQQVTLSCSPISGHRSVSWYQQTPGQGLQFLFEYFSETQRNKGNFPGRFSGRQFSNSRSEMNVSTLELGDSALYLCASEGGRITDTQYFGPGTRLTVL.

For the CDR3, the DNA is TGTGCCAGCAGCCCCACTAGCGGGAGTAACACAGATACGCAGTATTTT. It codes for CASSPTSGSNTDTQYF. This chain connects TRBV7-9 to TRBJ2-3, with 11 bases aligning to TRBD2. CDR3 size: 16 residues. Germline values: CDR1 SEHNR, CDR2 FQNEAQ (reference sequence). J gave up 2 bases and V 5 bases, and 6 bases lay outside the gene matches.

The gene calls are TRBV7-9 and TRBJ1-2, with D possibly TRBD1 on 5 matching bases. CDR3 length equals 13 residues. Germline V gives CDR1 SEHNR, CDR2 FQNEAQ (reference sequence). V was pared by 1 base and J by 2 bases, with 5 bases between. As DNA, the CDR3 is TGTGCCAGCAGCTTAGGGGGGAACTATGGCTACACCTTC. This gives the protein CASSLGGNYGYTF.

This rearrangement joins TRBV5-1 to TRBJ2-3; D tentatively reads TRBD1 or TRBD2 (5 bases each). Germline values: CDR1 SGHRS, CDR2 YFSETQ. CDR3 length: 16 amino acids. V dropped 3 bases and J dropped 7 bases, with 21 bases sitting between them. The CDR3 is CASSSSGTAKQYTQYF. The CDR3 DNA sequence: TGCGCCAGCAGCTCTTCCGGGACCGCAAAGCAATATACGCAGTATTTT. Variable domain in full (rest from reference TRBV5-1 and TRBJ2-3): KAGVTQTPRYLIKTRGQQVTLSCSPISGHRSVSWYQQTPGQGLQFLFEYFSETQRNKGNFPGRFSGRQFSNSRSEMNVSTLELGDSALYLCASSSSGTAKQYTQYFGPGTRLTVL.

The chain links TRBV29-1 to TRBJ1-1; a possible D gene is TRBD1 (6 bases). CDR3 size: 13 residues. Germline V gene data show CDR1 as SQVTM and CDR2 as ANQGSEA. Trimming stripped 5 bases from V and 3 bases from J, with 13 bases between. CDR3 sequence reads: CSVLNRVDTEAFF. The DNA for the CDR3 is TGCAGCGTTTTAAACAGGGTCGACACTGAAGCTTTCTTT.

The chain links TRBV5-6 to TRBJ1-1, with TRBD1 identical over 8 bases. The CDR3 length is 15 residues. CDR1 is SGHDT, CDR2 YYEEEE, per germline. V shed 1 base, J shed 1 base, and the junction held 3 bases outside the gene matches. For the CDR3, the DNA is TGTGCCAGCAGCTTGAATGGACAGGGGAACACTGAAGCTTTCTTT. This encodes CASSLNGQGNTEAFF.

This chain connects TRBV6-5 to TRBJ2-6; TRBD2 is a possible D gene (5 bases). The CDR3 consists of 15 residues. Per the germline V gene, CDR1 is MNHEY and CDR2 is SVGAGI. Trimming took 5 bases from V and 4 from J, leaving 12 bases between them. The CDR3 is CASSRGQSGANVLTF. The CDR3 DNA sequence: TGTGCCAGCAGTCGAGGGCAGTCCGGGGCCAACGTCCTGACTTTC.

This rearrangement joins TRBV5-4 to TRBJ1-2; D remains ambiguous. Germline CDR1 and CDR2: SGHNT and YYREEE (reference sequence). V was cut by 0 bases and J by 7 bases, with 10 bases left in between. This CDR3 has 13 amino acids. CDR3 amino acids: CASSLVGYPGYTF. The CDR3 DNA sequence: TGTGCCAGCAGCTTGGTTGGGTATCCTGGCTACACCTTC.

The genes are TRBV29-1 and TRBJ1-2; possible D gene TRBD1, 6 bases. The CDR3 has 15 residues. Germline V gene lookup returns CDR1 SQVTM and CDR2 ANQGSEA. V lost 8 bases, J lost 0 bases, and 19 bases lay in between. The CDR3 coding sequence is TGCAGCTCAAGGGGGTCAGCTCACACTAACTATGGCTACACCTTC. Translated: CSSRGSAHTNYGYTF.

The rearrangement links TRBV13 to TRBJ2-1; D possibly matches TRBD1 or TRBD2 (5 bases each). The germline gives CDR1 PRHDT, CDR2 FYEKMQ (reference sequence). The CDR3 covers 15 residues. Trimming removed 3 bases from V and 9 bases from J, with 18 bases in between. DNA of the CDR3: TGTGCCAGCAGCTTCCGGGACCGTCGAGTCTCTGAGCAGTTCTTC. Translated: CASSFRDRRVSEQFF.

This sequence joins TRBV19 and TRBJ1-1; D is ambiguous. Germline values: CDR1 LNHDA, CDR2 SQIVND (reference sequence). There are 14 residues in the CDR3. V lost 5 bases and J 3 bases, leaving 13 bases between the germline ends. CDR3 in amino acids: CASSLTFTYTEAFF. The CDR3 region has the DNA TGTGCCAGTAGTTTAACCTTCACCTACACTGAAGCTTTCTTT.

The chain employs TRBV4-1 and TRBJ2-7, with 9 bases identical to TRBD1. The V segment lost 1 base and the J segment 3 bases; nucleotides outside the gene matches: 7. The CDR3 is 16 residues long. Germline assignment: CDR1 MGHRA and CDR2 YSYEKL. CDR3 sequence: CASSQGPGTGSYEQYF. The CDR3 DNA reads TGCGCCAGCAGCCAAGGCCCCGGGACAGGGAGCTACGAGCAGTACTTC.

This clone was detected a few times. The chain combines TRBV5-3 with TRBJ2-7; perhaps TRBD2 as D (6 bases). TRBV5-3 is an open reading frame whose function is uncertain. Between the trimmed V and J ends, which lost 3 bases and 4 bases, there was a span of 20 bases. This CDR3 region has 16 residues. CDR3: CARSWVRRENPYEQYF. The CDR3 DNA is TGTGCCAGAAGCTGGGTCCGTCGGGAGAACCCTTACGAGCAGTACTTC.

The J gene is TRBJ2-1, the V gene TRBV13, with 10 nucleotides matching TRBD2. The length of the CDR3 is 15 residues. Trimming cost V 1 base and J 15 bases; bases outside gene matches: 12. Germline assignment: CDR1 PRHDT and CDR2 FYEKMQ (reference sequence). CDR3 nucleotide sequence: TGTGCCAGCAGCTTAGTAGCGGGAGGAGGTCGAGAACCGTTCTTC. It encodes CASSLVAGGGREPFF.

The V and J genes are TRBV9 and TRBJ2-1; 10 nucleotides line up with TRBD1. CDR1 SGDLS and CDR2 YYNGEE come from the germline V gene. The CDR3 totals 14 residues. V gave up 7 bases and J gave up 10 bases; unmatched junction bases: 11. In DNA form, the CDR3 reads TGTGCCAGCGCGGTTGGGACAGGGGCATGGGAGCAGTTCTTC. Translated, it gives CASAVGTGAWEQFF.

The chain carries TRBV29-1 and TRBJ2-3; 8 nucleotides agree with TRBD1. V was clipped by 7 bases and J by 2 bases; unmatched bases: 8. CDR3 length: 14 amino acids. Germline CDR1 reads SQVTM; CDR2 reads ANQGSEA. The CDR3 region has the DNA TGCAGCGCCAAAGGACAGGGTTACACAGATACGCAGTATTTT. This encodes CSAKGQGYTDTQYF.

The V gene is TRBV7-9, the J gene TRBJ2-3; no clear D. Germline CDR1 SEHNR, CDR2 FQNEAQ (reference sequence). CDR3 length: 13 amino acids. V was shortened by 2 bases and J by 3 bases, with 6 bases between the two germline ends. CDR3 in amino acids: CASSLIGTDTQYF. CDR3 bases: TGTGCCAGCAGCTTAATTGGGACAGATACGCAGTATTTT.

Here the CDR3 DNA reads TGTGCCAGCAGCTTCGGACAGCCGAACACTGAAGCTTTCTTT. Encoded protein: CASSFGQPNTEAFF. This chain links TRBV7-9 with TRBJ1-1; maybe TRBD1 (6 bases). V was shortened by 3 bases and J by 1 base, with 9 bases between the two germline ends. CDR1 and CDR2 (germline): SEHNR, FQNEAQ (reference sequence). This CDR3 is built from 14 residues.

This clone has just one count. The J gene is TRBJ1-5, the V gene TRBV28; D is possibly TRBD1 (5 bases). This CDR3 comprises 14 residues. The ends were cut back, 6 bases at V and 3 bases at J, with 12 bases in the middle. The V gene's germline CDR1 is MDHEN and CDR2 SYDVKM. CDR3 bases: TGTGCCAGCAGGGGAGACAGAAACAATCAGCCCCAGCATTTT. This gives the protein CASRGDRNNQPQHF.